This paragraph reports one T cell receptor beta chain. The data were taken from a study of blood T cell repertoires in COVID-19. Study-level information: From the United States, Italy and Spain came samples of acute and convalescent COVID-19. T cells, B-cell-depleted T cells, or PBMCs supplied cDNA or gDNA.

In the study's own analysis: Quantification of nucleated cells was approximated via reference gene primer amplification. Measured with immunoSEQ multiplex PCR; TCRdb has only the in-frame clones, and not every one. Clone size and the V and J calls come from that table; the DNA yielded D and trimming. The sample contains about 120,000 clones, just over 85% of which appear only once. Sequencing input: peripheral blood. The TCR sequence derives from a man aged 35 to 55 with acute or convalescent COVID-19.

CDR3 residues: CASSQPFGTAGNGNQPQHF. In DNA, the CDR3 is TGTGCCAGCAGCCAACCTTTCGGGACAGCCGGAAATGGCAATCAGCCCCAGCATTTT. The rearrangement joins TRBV4-2 to TRBJ1-5, with 7 bases aligning to TRBD1. The CDR3 has 19 amino acids. Losses at the gene ends were 2 bases for V and 2 bases for J; bases not matched to a gene: 15. Germline-derived CDR1 and CDR2 are LGHNA and YNFKEQ.